This T cell receptor (beta chain) was observed in a study of STAT5B mutations in CD4+ large granular lymphocyte leukemia. The repertoire was sequenced with immunoSEQ multiplex PCR; TCRdb's copy has only in-frame clones and lacks some. Of some 40,000 clones detected, more than 80% appear once; the ten largest clones hold 3.6%. CDR3 length equals 14 residues. The V and J ends lost 6 bases and 2 bases, in that order; junction bases with no gene match: 2. CDR1 is LGHNT and CDR2 is FRNRAP in the germline V gene. This rearrangement joins TRBV12-5 to TRBJ2-2; 8 bases map to TRBD1. Sequenced material: CD4+ T cells from blood buffy coats. The sequence was collected from a human donor in good health. This chain's CDR3 is CASGQGANTGELFF. Written as DNA, the CDR3 is TGTGCTAGTGGGCAGGGGGCCAACACCGGGGAGCTGTTTTTT.